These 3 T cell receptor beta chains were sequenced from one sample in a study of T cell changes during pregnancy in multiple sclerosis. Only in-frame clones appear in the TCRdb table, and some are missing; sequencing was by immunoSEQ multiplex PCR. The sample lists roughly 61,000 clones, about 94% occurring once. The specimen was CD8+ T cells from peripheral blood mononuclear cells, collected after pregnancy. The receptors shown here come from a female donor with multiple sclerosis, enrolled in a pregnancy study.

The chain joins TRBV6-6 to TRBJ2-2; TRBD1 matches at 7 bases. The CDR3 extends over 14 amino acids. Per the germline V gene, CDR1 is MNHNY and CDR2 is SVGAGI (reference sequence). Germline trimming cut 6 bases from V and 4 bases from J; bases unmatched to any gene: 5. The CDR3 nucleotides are TGTGCCAGCAGCCCTAAGGGGGCCACCGGGGAGCTGTTTTTT. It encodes CASSPKGATGELFF.

The CDR3 nucleotides read TGTGCCAGTAGCATCGGACAGGGCTGGGGGAATCAGCCCCAGCATTTT. Its protein product is CASSIGQGWGNQPQHF. The rearrangement joins TRBV19 to TRBJ1-5; 8 bases are a match to TRBD1. Germline assignment: CDR1 LNHDA and CDR2 SQIVND (reference sequence). J lost 4 bases, V lost 6 bases, and 11 bases had no gene match. The CDR3 runs 16 residues.

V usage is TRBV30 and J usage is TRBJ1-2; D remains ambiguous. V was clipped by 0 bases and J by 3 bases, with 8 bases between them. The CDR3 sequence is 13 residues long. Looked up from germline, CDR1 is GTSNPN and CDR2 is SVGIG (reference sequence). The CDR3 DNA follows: TGTGCCTGGAGTGTTGGGAGTGACTATGGCTACACCTTC. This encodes CAWSVGSDYGYTF.